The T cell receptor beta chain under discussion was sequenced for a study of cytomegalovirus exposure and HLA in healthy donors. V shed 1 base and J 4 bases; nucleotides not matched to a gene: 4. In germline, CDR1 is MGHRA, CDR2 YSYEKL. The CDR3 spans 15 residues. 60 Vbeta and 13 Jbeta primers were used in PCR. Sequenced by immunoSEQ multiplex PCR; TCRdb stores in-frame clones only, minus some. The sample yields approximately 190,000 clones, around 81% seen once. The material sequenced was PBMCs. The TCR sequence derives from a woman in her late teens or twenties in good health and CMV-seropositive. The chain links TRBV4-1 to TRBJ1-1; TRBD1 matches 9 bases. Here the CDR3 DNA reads TGCGCCAGCAGCCAAGGACAGGGGGTGGGCACTGAAGCTTTCTTT. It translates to CASSQGQGVGTEAFF.